The present T cell receptor beta chain was sequenced within a study of blood T cell repertoires in COVID-19. This clone was counted a single time. Clones were read by immunoSEQ multiplex PCR, and TCRdb kept only the in-frame ones, dropping some. Here the sample spans 300,000 to 400,000 clones, about 91% being singletons. This CDR3 has 13 residues. Between the trimmed V and J ends, which lost 6 bases and 3 bases, there was a span of 11 bases. Germline CDR1 is ENHRY and CDR2 is SYGVKD. This TCR was recovered from a man aged 25 to 45 with COVID-19, enrolled during active disease. The sequencing input was peripheral blood. The chain has TRBV10-3 and TRBJ1-2, with D possibly being TRBD1 (6 bases). The CDR3 protein is CAISAGADYGYTF. The CDR3 DNA is TGTGCCATCAGCGCGGGGGCAGACTATGGCTACACCTTC.